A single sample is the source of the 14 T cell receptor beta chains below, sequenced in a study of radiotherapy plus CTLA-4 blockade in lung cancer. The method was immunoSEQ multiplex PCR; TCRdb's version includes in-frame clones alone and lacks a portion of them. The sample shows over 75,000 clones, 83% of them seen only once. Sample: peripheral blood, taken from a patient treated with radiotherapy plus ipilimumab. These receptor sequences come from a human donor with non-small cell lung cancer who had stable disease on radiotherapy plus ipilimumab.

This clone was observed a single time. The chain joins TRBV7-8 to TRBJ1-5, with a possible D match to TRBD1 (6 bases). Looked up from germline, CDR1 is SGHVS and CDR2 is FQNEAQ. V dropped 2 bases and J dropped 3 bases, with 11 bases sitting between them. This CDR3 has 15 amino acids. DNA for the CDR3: TGTGCCAGCAGCTTATCCGGGGGCGTCAATCAGCCCCAGCATTTT. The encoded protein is CASSLSGGVNQPQHF.

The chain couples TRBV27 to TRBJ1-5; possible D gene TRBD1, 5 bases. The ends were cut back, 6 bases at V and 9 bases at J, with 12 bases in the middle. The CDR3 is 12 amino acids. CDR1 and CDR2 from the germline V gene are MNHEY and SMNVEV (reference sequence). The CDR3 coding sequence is TGTGCCAGCAGCCTTCTGGGGGGGCCCCAGCATTTT. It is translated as CASSLLGGPQHF.

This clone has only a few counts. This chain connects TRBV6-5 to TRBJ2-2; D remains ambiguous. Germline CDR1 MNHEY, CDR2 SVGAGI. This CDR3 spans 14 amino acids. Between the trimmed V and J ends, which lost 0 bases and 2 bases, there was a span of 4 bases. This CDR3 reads CASSYSINTGELFF. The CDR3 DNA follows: TGTGCCAGCAGTTACTCGATCAACACCGGGGAGCTGTTTTTT.

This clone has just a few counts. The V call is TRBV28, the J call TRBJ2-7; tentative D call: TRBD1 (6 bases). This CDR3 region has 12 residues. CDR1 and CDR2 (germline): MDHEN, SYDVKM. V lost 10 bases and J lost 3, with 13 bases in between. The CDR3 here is CATRQDIYEQYF. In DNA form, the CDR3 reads TGTGCCACCAGACAGGACATCTACGAGCAGTACTTC.

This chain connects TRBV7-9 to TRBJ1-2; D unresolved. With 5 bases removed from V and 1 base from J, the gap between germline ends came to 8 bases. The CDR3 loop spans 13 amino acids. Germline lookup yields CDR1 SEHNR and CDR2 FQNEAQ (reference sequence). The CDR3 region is CASSPSGNYGYTF. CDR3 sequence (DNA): TGTGCCAGCAGCCCCTCTGGTAACTATGGCTACACCTTC.

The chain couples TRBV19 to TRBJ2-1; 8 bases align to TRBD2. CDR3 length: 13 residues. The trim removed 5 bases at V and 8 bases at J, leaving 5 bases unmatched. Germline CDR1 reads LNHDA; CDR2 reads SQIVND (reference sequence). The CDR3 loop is CASSVAGGYEQFF. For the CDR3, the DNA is TGTGCCAGTAGTGTCGCGGGGGGTTATGAGCAGTTCTTC. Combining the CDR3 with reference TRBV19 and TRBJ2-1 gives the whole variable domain DGGITQSPKYLFRKEGQNVTLSCEQNLNHDAMYWYRQDPGQGLRLIYYSQIVNDFQKGDIAEGYSVSREKKESFPLTVTSAQKNPTAFYLCASSVAGGYEQFFGPGTRLTVL.

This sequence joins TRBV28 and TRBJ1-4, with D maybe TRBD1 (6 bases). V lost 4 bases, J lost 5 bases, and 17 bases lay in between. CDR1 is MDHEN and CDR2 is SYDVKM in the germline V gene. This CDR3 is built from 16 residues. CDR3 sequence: CASSSNRDIYNEKLFF. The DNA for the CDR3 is TGTGCCAGCAGTTCGAACCGGGACATCTACAATGAAAAACTGTTTTTT.

In DNA, the CDR3 is TGTGCCAGCAGCTTAAGAGGACTAGCGGGAGTGGCCACAGATACGCAGTATTTT. Its translation is CASSLRGLAGVATDTQYF. The chain recombines TRBV7-3 with TRBJ2-3; 13 bases map to TRBD2. Looked up from germline, CDR1 is SGHTA and CDR2 is FQGTGA. The CDR3 contains 18 residues. Trimming at V came to 1 base and at J to 2 bases, leaving 6 bases not matched to a gene. Together with reference TRBV7-3 and TRBJ2-3, the CDR3 gives the full variable domain: GAGVSQTPSNKVTEKGKYVELRCDPISGHTALYWYRQSLGQGPEFLIYFQGTGAADDSGLPNDRFFAVRPEGSVSTLKIQRTERGDSAVYLCASSLRGLAGVATDTQYFGPGTRLTVL.

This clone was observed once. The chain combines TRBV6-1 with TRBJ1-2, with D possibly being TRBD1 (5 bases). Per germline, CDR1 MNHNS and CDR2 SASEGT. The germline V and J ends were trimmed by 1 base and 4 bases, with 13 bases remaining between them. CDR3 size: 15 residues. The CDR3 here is CASSEGWGRTYGYTF. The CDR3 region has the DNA TGTGCCAGCAGTGAAGGGTGGGGCAGGACCTATGGCTACACCTTC.

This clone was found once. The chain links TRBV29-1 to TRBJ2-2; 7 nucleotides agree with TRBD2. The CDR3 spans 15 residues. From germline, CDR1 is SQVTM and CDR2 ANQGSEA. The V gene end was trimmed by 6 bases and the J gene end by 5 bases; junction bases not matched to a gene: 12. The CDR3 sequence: CSVAPGRVVTGELFF. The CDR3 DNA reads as TGCAGCGTGGCCCCGGGGAGGGTCGTGACCGGGGAGCTGTTTTTT.

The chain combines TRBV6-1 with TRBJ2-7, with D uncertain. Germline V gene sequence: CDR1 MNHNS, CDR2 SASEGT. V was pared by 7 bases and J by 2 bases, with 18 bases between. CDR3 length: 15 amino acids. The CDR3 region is CASKVDILTPYEQYF. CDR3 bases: TGTGCCAGCAAGGTAGACATCCTCACACCCTACGAGCAGTACTTC.

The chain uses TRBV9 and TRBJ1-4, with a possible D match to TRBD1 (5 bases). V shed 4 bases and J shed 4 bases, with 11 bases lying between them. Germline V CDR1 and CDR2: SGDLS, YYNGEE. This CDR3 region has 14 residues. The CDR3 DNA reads TGTGCCAGCAGCCCGGGGGGAATTAATGAAAAACTGTTTTTT. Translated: CASSPGGINEKLFF.

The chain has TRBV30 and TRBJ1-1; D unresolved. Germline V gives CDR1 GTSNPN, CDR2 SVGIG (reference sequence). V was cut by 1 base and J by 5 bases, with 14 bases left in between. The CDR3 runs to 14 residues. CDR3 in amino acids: CAWSGARVRTEAFF. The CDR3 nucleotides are TGTGCCTGGAGTGGGGCTAGGGTTCGAACTGAAGCTTTCTTT.

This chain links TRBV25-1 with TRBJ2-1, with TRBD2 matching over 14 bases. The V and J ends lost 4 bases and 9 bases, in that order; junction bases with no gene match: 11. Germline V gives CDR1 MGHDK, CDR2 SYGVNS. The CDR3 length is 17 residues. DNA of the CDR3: TGTGCCAGCAGTGTCCGCGAGGGACTAGCGGGAGTAGGTGAGCAGTTCTTC. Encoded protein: CASSVREGLAGVGEQFF.